The 9 T cell receptor beta chains given below trace back to one sample, sequenced in a study of T cell responses to AZD1222 COVID-19 vaccine. Produced via immunoSEQ multiplex PCR; TCRdb's table is partial and in-frame only. The repertoire holds 200,000 or so clones, with approximately 94% as singletons. The input for sequencing was peripheral blood, taken 28 days after the second AZD1222 dose. The receptors were sampled from an adult who received the AZD1222 COVID-19 vaccine.

This chain joins TRBV19 and TRBJ1-2; D not certain. This CDR3 is built from 14 residues. Trimming left V 1 base short and J 2 bases short, with 8 bases between. Germline V gene data show CDR1 as LNHDA and CDR2 as SQIVND (reference sequence). This chain's CDR3 is CASSIVGRNYGYTF. The CDR3 DNA reads TGTGCCAGTAGTATAGTTGGGAGAAACTATGGCTACACCTTC.

Here the CDR3 DNA reads TGTGCCAGCAGTAAGGACAGGGGCCAGCCCCAGCATTTT. Its protein product is CASSKDRGQPQHF. The chain uses TRBV2 and TRBJ1-5; 9 bases align to TRBD1. V dropped 5 bases and J dropped 7; count of bases not matched to a gene: 3. Germline values: CDR1 SNHLY, CDR2 FYNNEI. The length of the CDR3 is 13 residues.

CDR3 sequence reads: CASSQDRALPGQSSYNSPLHF. The CDR3 nucleotides read TGTGCCAGCAGCCAAGATCGGGCTCTCCCGGGACAGAGCTCCTATAATTCACCCCTCCACTTT. This chain joins TRBV14 and TRBJ1-6; 7 bases are a match to TRBD1. The CDR3 sequence is 21 residues long. Trimming took 0 bases from V and 0 from J; bases not matched to a gene: 14. Per the germline V gene, CDR1 is SGHDN and CDR2 is FVKESK. The full variable domain, in which reference TRBV14 and TRBJ1-6 provide the parts outside the CDR3, is EAGVTQFPSHSVIEKGQTVTLRCDPISGHDNLYWYRRVMGKEIKFLLHFVKESKQDESGMPNNRFLAERTGGTYSTLKVQPAELEDSGVYFCASSQDRALPGQSSYNSPLHFGNGTRLTVT.

This chain uses TRBV6-5 with TRBJ1-6, with a weak D call TRBD1 (6 bases). The CDR3 covers 14 residues. Trimming removed 8 bases at V and 4 bases at J, with 12 bases between. Germline V gene sequence: CDR1 MNHEY, CDR2 SVGAGI. The CDR3 is CASERTAYNSPLHF. Here the CDR3 DNA reads TGTGCCAGCGAAAGGACAGCATATAATTCACCCCTCCACTTT.

The chain has TRBV7-3 and TRBJ2-1; TRBD1 aligns across 8 bases. Germline V gene data show CDR1 as SGHTA and CDR2 as FQGTGA. This CDR3 region has 13 residues. Germline trimming cut 4 bases from V and 6 bases from J; bases unmatched to any gene: 2. The CDR3 DNA reads as TGTGCCAGCAGCTGGACAGGGACCAATGAGCAGTTCTTC. This encodes CASSWTGTNEQFF.

The rearrangement uses TRBV6-5 and TRBJ2-5; D possibly corresponds to TRBD2 (7 bases). Per the germline V gene, CDR1 is MNHEY and CDR2 is SVGAGI. The CDR3 is 14 amino acids. V lost 2 bases, J lost 6 bases, and 13 bases lay in between. CDR3 sequence: CASSYLGRGKTQYF. CDR3 coding DNA: TGTGCCAGCAGTTACCTGGGGAGGGGGAAGACCCAGTACTTC.

The chain employs TRBV27 and TRBJ1-5; tentatively, D is TRBD1 (6 bases). Germline-derived CDR1 and CDR2 are MNHEY and SMNVEV (reference sequence). Trimming cost V 8 bases and J 4 bases, with 15 bases left between them. The CDR3 loop spans 14 amino acids. CDR3 DNA sequence: TGTGCCAGCCGCGAACAGGGTGGAAATCAGCCCCAGCATTTT. It encodes CASREQGGNQPQHF.

V usage is TRBV7-9 and J usage is TRBJ2-7; TRBD2 aligns across 8 bases. Germline V gives CDR1 SEHNR, CDR2 FQNEAQ (reference sequence). The CDR3 has 15 residues. V lost 4 bases, J lost 1 base, and 6 bases stayed unmatched. As DNA, the CDR3 is TGTGCCAGCAGCTGGGGAGCGGGGGCTTCCTACGAGCAGTACTTC. This encodes CASSWGAGASYEQYF.

The chain employs TRBV27 and TRBJ1-4; D may be TRBD1 (5 bases). V was pared by 3 bases and J by 8 bases, with 7 bases between. Per the germline V gene, CDR1 is MNHEY and CDR2 is SMNVEV (reference sequence). The CDR3 runs 12 residues. CDR3 residues: CASSLGQEKLFF. CDR3 nucleotides: TGTGCCAGCAGTTTGGGGCAGGAAAAACTGTTTTTT.